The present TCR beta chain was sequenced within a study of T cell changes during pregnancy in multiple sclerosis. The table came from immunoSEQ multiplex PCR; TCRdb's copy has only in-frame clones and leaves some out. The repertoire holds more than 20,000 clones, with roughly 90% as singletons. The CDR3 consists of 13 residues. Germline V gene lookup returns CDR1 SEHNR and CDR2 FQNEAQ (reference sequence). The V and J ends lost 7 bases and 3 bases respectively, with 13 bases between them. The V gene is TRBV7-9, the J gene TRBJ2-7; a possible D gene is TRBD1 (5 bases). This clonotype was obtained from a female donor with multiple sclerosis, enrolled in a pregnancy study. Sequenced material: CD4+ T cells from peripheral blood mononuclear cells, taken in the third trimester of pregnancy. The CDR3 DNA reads TGTGCCAGCACCAAAGGTGACAGCTACGAGCAGTACTTC. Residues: CASTKGDSYEQYF.